These T cell receptor beta chains were read from a single sample in a study of OX40 agonist ivuxolimab in advanced cancers. Profiled with immunoSEQ multiplex PCR; TCRdb holds only in-frame clones, not every one. The table lists 65,000 to 75,000 clones, 80% to 90% of them singletons. Sequencing used CD4+ or CD8+ T cells sorted from blood, obtained in a trial of the OX40 agonist ivuxolimab. The receptors were gathered from an adult with an advanced solid tumor such as melanoma, head and neck, liver or kidney cancer. Both conserved end residues are part of each CDR3.

cdr3_aa: CASREGQWAGELFF
j_call: TRBJ2-2
cdr3_length: 14
v_call: TRBV27

cdr3_aa: CASSLGVAGVNEQFF
j_call: TRBJ2-1
cdr3_length: 15
v_call: TRBV4-2

cdr3_aa: CASTTVLAGRPRYEQYF
j_call: TRBJ2-7
cdr3_length: 17
v_call: TRBV28

cdr3_aa: CASSLVGTTAYEQYF
j_call: TRBJ2-7
cdr3_length: 15
v_call: TRBV5-1

cdr3_aa: CASRLGLAESALSEQFF
j_call: TRBJ2-1
cdr3_length: 17
v_call: TRBV5-4

cdr3_aa: CASSFAGGLNQPQHF
j_call: TRBJ1-5
cdr3_length: 15
v_call: TRBV7-2

cdr3_aa: CAGTRGPTSPLHF
j_call: TRBJ1-6
cdr3_length: 13
v_call: TRBV30

cdr3_aa: CASFQQGGIQYF
j_call: TRBJ2-4
cdr3_length: 12
v_call: TRBV19

cdr3_aa: CAWSGDLTWETQYF
j_call: TRBJ2-5
cdr3_length: 14
v_call: TRBV30

cdr3_aa: CASSLARLAGGTDTQYF
j_call: TRBJ2-3
cdr3_length: 17
v_call: TRBV5-1

cdr3_aa: CASRLDSSNYGYTF
j_call: TRBJ1-2
cdr3_length: 14
v_call: TRBV5-1

cdr3_aa: CASSRPRGTGVDGYTF
j_call: TRBJ1-2
cdr3_length: 16
v_call: TRBV27

cdr3_aa: CASSQGTGEGQETQYF
j_call: TRBJ2-5
cdr3_length: 16
v_call: TRBV7-2

cdr3_aa: CASSLGSSGNTGELFF
j_call: TRBJ2-2
cdr3_length: 16
v_call: TRBV5-1

cdr3_aa: CASSSGSFDNEQFF
j_call: TRBJ2-1
cdr3_length: 14
v_call: TRBV5-1

cdr3_aa: CASSPLGGNGNTIYF
j_call: TRBJ1-3
cdr3_length: 15
v_call: TRBV14

cdr3_aa: CASSVGRAATGKLFF
j_call: TRBJ2-2
cdr3_length: 15
v_call: TRBV9

cdr3_aa: CASSSQGGRSGELFF
j_call: TRBJ2-2
cdr3_length: 15
v_call: TRBV7-3

cdr3_aa: CASSDRVYGYTF
j_call: TRBJ1-2
cdr3_length: 12
v_call: TRBV19

cdr3_aa: CASSDRQGRNEQFF
j_call: TRBJ2-1
cdr3_length: 14
v_call: TRBV5-1

cdr3_aa: CASSTKGQGLEKLFF
j_call: TRBJ1-4
cdr3_length: 15
v_call: TRBV6-5

cdr3_aa: CASSLDRQGDTEAFF
j_call: TRBJ1-1
cdr3_length: 15
v_call: TRBV7-3

cdr3_aa: CASSLRLGALNQPQHF
j_call: TRBJ1-5
cdr3_length: 16
v_call: TRBV27

cdr3_aa: CASSTRGLSTEAFF
j_call: TRBJ1-1
cdr3_length: 14
v_call: TRBV11-2

cdr3_aa: CASSQTPYIAESSTDTQYF
j_call: TRBJ2-3
cdr3_length: 19
v_call: TRBV13

cdr3_aa: CASSRRGEDGETQYF
j_call: TRBJ2-5
cdr3_length: 15
v_call: TRBV7-9

cdr3_aa: CASSQAAGTSIYEQYF
j_call: TRBJ2-7
cdr3_length: 16
v_call: TRBV4-1

cdr3_aa: CTSSQPRQGACYEQYF
j_call: TRBJ2-7
cdr3_length: 16
v_call: TRBV1

cdr3_aa: CASSGTSGILYEQYF
j_call: TRBJ2-7
cdr3_length: 15
v_call: TRBV7-2

cdr3_aa: CASRAGTSGSGETQYF
j_call: TRBJ2-5
cdr3_length: 16
v_call: TRBV10-2

cdr3_aa: CASSVQGTNSPLHF
j_call: TRBJ1-6
cdr3_length: 14
v_call: TRBV2

cdr3_aa: CASSVGGELDTIYF
j_call: TRBJ1-3
cdr3_length: 14
v_call: TRBV9

cdr3_aa: CASTHSQAMNTEAFF
j_call: TRBJ1-1
cdr3_length: 15
v_call: TRBV27

cdr3_aa: CASSLPPDTQYF
j_call: TRBJ2-3
cdr3_length: 12
v_call: TRBV7-2

cdr3_aa: CASSQVLAGVLEQFF
j_call: TRBJ2-1
cdr3_length: 15
v_call: TRBV14

cdr3_aa: CASSGLAGAYEQYF
j_call: TRBJ2-7
cdr3_length: 14
v_call: TRBV6-5

cdr3_aa: CASSPTDGRVTEAFF
j_call: TRBJ1-1
cdr3_length: 15
v_call: TRBV4-2

cdr3_aa: CASTGGVGRGAQHF
j_call: TRBJ1-5
cdr3_length: 14
v_call: TRBV19

cdr3_aa: CASSVKKGQETQYF
j_call: TRBJ2-5
cdr3_length: 14
v_call: TRBV19

cdr3_aa: CATSRVVENTEAFF
j_call: TRBJ1-1
cdr3_length: 14
v_call: TRBV15

cdr3_aa: CASSLDRNTGELFF
j_call: TRBJ2-2
cdr3_length: 14
v_call: TRBV7-9

cdr3_aa: CASSKEAGVNTEAFF
j_call: TRBJ1-1
cdr3_length: 15
v_call: TRBV21-1

cdr3_aa: CAGDDGSPSSYGYTF
j_call: TRBJ1-2
cdr3_length: 15
v_call: TRBV7-9

cdr3_aa: CASGLGGVREKLFF
j_call: TRBJ1-4
cdr3_length: 14
v_call: TRBV2